One sample yielded the 17 T cell receptor beta chains listed below, sequenced in a study of CD8+ T cells in alopecia areata. Documented treatment: oral pan-JAK inhibitor, 5-10 mg twice daily. Reverse transcribed after extraction, RNA yielded cDNA as the sequencing template. Clones were read by immunoSEQ multiplex PCR, and TCRdb kept only the in-frame ones, dropping some. This sample has 200,000 to 250,000 clones, with 35% to 45% found just once. Specimen: CD4+ T cells sorted from blood, collected around week 30, from a patient treated with tofacitinib. These receptors were taken from a human donor with alopecia areata.

Notes on this clone: The sample contains more than one DNA sequence encoding this CDR3. This rearrangement joins TRBV11-2 to TRBJ1-1; D not resolved. V was pared by 6 bases and J by 1 base, with 6 bases between. Germline CDR1 is SGHAT and CDR2 is FQNNGV. The CDR3 sequence is 12 residues long. The CDR3 nucleotides read TGTGCCAGCAGACGACAGAACACTGAAGCTTTCTTT. Translating it yields CASRRQNTEAFF.

The chain carries TRBV4-2 and TRBJ2-6, with D uncertain. The CDR3 contains 15 residues. Germline V gene data show CDR1 as LGHNA and CDR2 as YNFKEQ. V lost 3 bases and J 0 bases, leaving 6 bases between the germline ends. The CDR3 loop reads CASSQTGSGANVLTF. CDR3 bases: TGTGCCAGCAGCCAGACGGGCTCTGGGGCCAACGTCCTGACTTTC.

The rearrangement uses TRBV30 and TRBJ1-5, with a possible D match to TRBD1 (6 bases). V was cut by 4 bases and J by 4 bases, with 11 bases left in between. This CDR3 is 13 amino acids long. CDR1 is GTSNPN, CDR2 SVGIG, per germline (reference sequence). CDR3 nucleotide sequence: TGTGCCTGGACCAGGGGAGCTAATCAGCCCCAGCATTTT. It codes for CAWTRGANQPQHF. Combining the CDR3 with reference TRBV30 and TRBJ1-5 gives the whole variable domain SQTIHQWPATLVQPVGSPLSLECTVEGTSNPNLYWYRQAAGRGLQLLFYSVGIGQISSEVPQNLSASRPQDRQFILSSKKLLLSDSGFYLCAWTRGANQPQHFGDGTRLSIL.

This clone was observed a few times. The chain joins TRBV27 to TRBJ2-5, with TRBD2 matching 13 bases. This CDR3 spans 18 amino acids. From germline, CDR1 is MNHEY and CDR2 SMNVEV (reference sequence). J lost 1 base, V lost 4 bases, and 9 bases had no gene match. CDR3 residues: CASSSNLGLAGSQETQYF. The CDR3 DNA is TGTGCCAGCAGTTCCAACTTGGGACTAGCGGGAAGCCAAGAGACCCAGTACTTC.

CDR3 region: CASSLRELQETQYF. The DNA of the CDR3 is TGTGCCAGCAGCTTGAGAGAGCTACAAGAGACCCAGTACTTC. The chain carries TRBV5-6 and TRBJ2-5; D gene unclear. V was shortened by 1 base and J by 2 bases, with 9 bases between the two germline ends. Germline V lookup: CDR1 SGHDT, CDR2 YYEEEE. The CDR3 runs 14 residues.

This clone was found a few times. This chain uses TRBV19 with TRBJ1-1, with a possible D match to TRBD1 (5 bases). This CDR3 is 15 amino acids long. V was shortened by 6 bases and J by 0 bases, with 14 bases between the two germline ends. Germline CDR1 LNHDA, CDR2 SQIVND (reference sequence). The CDR3 is CASSSSTVMNTEAFF. CDR3 DNA: TGTGCCAGTAGCTCTTCGACAGTGATGAACACTGAAGCTTTCTTT. Looking up the rest from reference TRBV19 and TRBJ1-1 gives the full variable domain: DGGITQSPKYLFRKEGQNVTLSCEQNLNHDAMYWYRQDPGQGLRLIYYSQIVNDFQKGDIAEGYSVSREKKESFPLTVTSAQKNPTAFYLCASSSSTVMNTEAFFGQGTRLTVV.

This clone was seen more than once but under ten times. This chain links TRBV5-1 with TRBJ2-2; 7 bases align to TRBD1. This CDR3 spans 16 amino acids. The V and J ends lost 4 bases and 3 bases, in that order; junction bases with no gene match: 9. Germline CDR1 reads SGHRS; CDR2 reads YFSETQ. The DNA of the CDR3 is TGCGCCAGCAGCCTATCTGACAGGGTGGACACCGGGGAGCTGTTTTTT. This sequence encodes CASSLSDRVDTGELFF.

This CDR3 reads CASSFTLAAHEQYF. The DNA of the CDR3 is TGTGCCAGCAGCTTTACCCTGGCAGCCCACGAGCAGTACTTC. J is TRBJ2-7 and V is TRBV7-8; D uncertain. Germline V gene lookup returns CDR1 SGHVS and CDR2 FQNEAQ. The length of the CDR3 is 14 residues. V shed 3 bases and J shed 5 bases, with 14 bases lying between them. The whole variable domain, remainder taken from reference TRBV7-8 and TRBJ2-7, is GAGVSQSPRYKVAKRGQDVALRCDPISGHVSLFWYQQALGQGPEFLTYFQNEAQLDKSGLPSDRFFAERPEGSVSTLKIQRTQQEDSAVYLCASSFTLAAHEQYFGPGTRLTVT.

The chain uses TRBV6-6 and TRBJ2-1, with D unclear. V gave up 4 bases and J gave up 0 bases, with 7 bases separating them. The CDR3 covers 14 residues. Germline V lookup: CDR1 MNHNY, CDR2 SVGAGI (reference sequence). The DNA of the CDR3 is TGTGCCAGCAGTTGGGGTAGCTCCTACAATGAGCAGTTCTTC. Its protein is CASSWGSSYNEQFF.

V usage is TRBV20-1 and J usage is TRBJ1-2, with 7 nucleotides matching TRBD1. Germline CDR1 and CDR2: DFQATT and SNEGSKA (reference sequence). There are 11 residues in the CDR3. The V gene end was trimmed by 5 bases and the J gene end by 8 bases; junction bases not matched to a gene: 5. The CDR3 sequence is CSAGTGEGYTF. The CDR3 bases are TGCAGTGCTGGAACAGGGGAGGGCTACACCTTC.

This clone has a handful of counts. CDR3: CSVESAGGSNEQFF. The CDR3 DNA reads TGCAGCGTTGAAAGCGCGGGAGGTAGTAATGAGCAGTTCTTC. The genes are TRBV29-1 and TRBJ2-1; 8 bases are a match to TRBD2. Germline V gene data show CDR1 as SQVTM and CDR2 as ANQGSEA. The CDR3 length is 14 residues. The junction had 7 bases not matched to a gene; V was cut back by 2 bases and J by 7 bases.

This clone came up many times. The CDR3 DNA sequence: TGTGCCAGCAGTGAAGGCAGACTAGCGGGGAATTCAGATACGCAGTATTTT. Translating gives CASSEGRLAGNSDTQYF. The rearrangement uses TRBV2 and TRBJ2-3; TRBD2 matches at 11 bases. V was pared by 1 base and J by 4 bases, with 7 bases of the junction left unmatched. The CDR3 is made up of 17 amino acids. The V gene's germline CDR1 is SNHLY and CDR2 FYNNEI.

The rearrangement uses TRBV2 and TRBJ2-7, with TRBD2 identical over 7 bases. After removal of 6 bases from V and 7 bases from J, the junction contained 9 bases not matched to a gene. Germline-derived CDR1 and CDR2 are SNHLY and FYNNEI. The CDR3 totals 13 residues. DNA of the CDR3: TGTGCCAGCAGGAATGCGGGAGCAGTGGAGCAGTACTTC. It yields the protein CASRNAGAVEQYF.

Only a few counts were recorded for this clone. The chain has TRBV4-2 and TRBJ1-1; 12 nucleotides line up with TRBD1. There are 20 residues in the CDR3. Germline CDR1 LGHNA, CDR2 YNFKEQ. With V trimmed by 3 bases and J by 0 bases, 14 bases remained unmatched. CDR3 bases: TGTGCCAGCAGCCACCTTCAACCCTCGGGACAGGGGGCGGTGAACACTGAAGCTTTCTTT. Its translation: CASSHLQPSGQGAVNTEAFF.

This rearrangement joins TRBV11-3 to TRBJ2-1; 7 nucleotides line up with TRBD1. Trimming at V came to 5 bases and at J to 4 bases, leaving 8 bases not matched to a gene. This CDR3 has 15 residues. Germline-derived CDR1 and CDR2 are SGHNT and YENEEA. The CDR3 here is CASSPGTVLYNEQFF. DNA of the CDR3: TGTGCCAGCAGCCCCGGGACAGTACTTTACAATGAGCAGTTCTTC.

This clone turned up a few times. The chain is built from TRBV11-2 and TRBJ2-1; no clear D. CDR3 length equals 12 residues. Germline loops: CDR1 SGHAT, CDR2 FQNNGV. Trimming cost V 2 bases and J 9 bases, with 8 bases left between them. The CDR3 protein is CASSLSRVEQFF. DNA of the CDR3: TGTGCCAGCAGCTTATCTAGGGTTGAGCAGTTCTTC.

This clone turned up a few times. J is TRBJ2-1 and V is TRBV2; D ambiguous. Germline assignment: CDR1 SNHLY and CDR2 FYNNEI. V was shortened by 0 bases and J by 9 bases, with 6 bases between the two germline ends. The CDR3 covers 12 residues. The CDR3 coding sequence is TGTGCCAGCAGTGAAGCGGGCTCTGAGCAGTTCTTC. The encoded protein is CASSEAGSEQFF.